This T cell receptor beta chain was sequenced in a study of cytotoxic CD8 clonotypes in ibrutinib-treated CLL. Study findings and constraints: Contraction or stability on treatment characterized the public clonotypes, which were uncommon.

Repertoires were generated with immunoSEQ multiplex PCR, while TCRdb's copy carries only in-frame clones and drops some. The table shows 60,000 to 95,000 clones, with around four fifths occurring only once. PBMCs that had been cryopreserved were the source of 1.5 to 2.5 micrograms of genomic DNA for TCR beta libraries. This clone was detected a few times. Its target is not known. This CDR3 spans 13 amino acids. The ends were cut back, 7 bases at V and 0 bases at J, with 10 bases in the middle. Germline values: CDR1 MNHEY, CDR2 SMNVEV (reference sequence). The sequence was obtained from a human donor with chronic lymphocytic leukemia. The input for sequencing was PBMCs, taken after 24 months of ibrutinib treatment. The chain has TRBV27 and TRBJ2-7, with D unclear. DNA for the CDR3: TGTGCCAGCATGCGTAGCCGCTCCTACGAGCAGTACTTC. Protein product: CASMRSRSYEQYF.